The rows below give T cell receptor beta chains drawn from one sample of a study of blood T cell repertoires in COVID-19. Produced via immunoSEQ multiplex PCR; TCRdb's table is partial and in-frame only. Of 140,000 or so clones in the sample, about 86% are singletons; the top ten hold about 3%. Input material: peripheral blood. Every receptor here comes from a woman older than 75 with acute or convalescent COVID-19. The CDR3 runs from the conserved cysteine through the conserved F or W. Each record gives: V gene, D gene, clone size, J gene, CDR3 DNA, CDR3 protein. The D gene is left open where the match is weak. Clone sizes are given selectively: once, few, many, or a class where the clone is expanded.

TRBV5-4	TRBD1	once	TRBJ1-2	TGTGCCAGCAGCCGGGACAGTTTGAACTATGGCTACACCTTC	CASSRDSLNYGYTF
TRBV5-1	.	.	TRBJ1-2	TGCGCCAGCAGCTTGCGCGCAGGGGACTATGGCTACACCTTC	CASSLRAGDYGYTF
TRBV6-5	.	.	TRBJ1-4	TGTGCCACCGCTACTTATCCAGGGTCTACCGAAAAACTGTTTTTT	CATATYPGSTEKLFF
TRBV19	TRBD1	.	TRBJ1-1	TGTGCCAGTAGTACTCCGGGACAGGGAAAAAACACTGAAGCTTTCTTT	CASSTPGQGKNTEAFF
TRBV28	.	.	TRBJ2-3	TGTGCCAGCAGTTCGACAGCCAGTGTTGGGGATACGCAGTATTTT	CASSSTASVGDTQYF
TRBV19	TRBD1	.	TRBJ2-7	TGTGCCAGTAGTGCACCGGGACAGGGGAGCTCCTACGAGCAGTACTTC	CASSAPGQGSSYEQYF
TRBV15	.	.	TRBJ2-2	TGTGCCACCAGCGGGAGATTAGGGCCCGTTTTGGTCGGGGAGCTGTTTTTT	CATSGRLGPVLVGELFF
TRBV6-1	TRBD2	.	TRBJ2-3	TGTGCCAGCAGTGAAGCGATTGGGGTAGCGGGGATACCTAGCACAGATACGCAGTATTTT	CASSEAIGVAGIPSTDTQYF
TRBV15	TRBD1	.	TRBJ1-2	TGTGCCACCAGCAGATCTGACAGGGGATATGGCTACACCTTC	CATSRSDRGYGYTF
TRBV21-1	.	few	TRBJ1-1	TGTGCCAGCAGCACGGGGACAGGGGTGAACACTGAAGCTTTCTTT	CASSTGTGVNTEAFF
TRBV14	.	once	TRBJ1-3	TGTGCCAGCAGCCAAGGATACAGGTCTGGAAACACCATATATTTT	CASSQGYRSGNTIYF
TRBV9	.	.	TRBJ2-6	TGTGCCAGCAGCGTCGGTGGGGCCAACGTCCTGACTTTC	CASSVGGANVLTF
TRBV7-6	TRBD1	.	TRBJ1-4	TGTGCCAGCAGCCGACGACAGGGAAGGGATGAAAAACTGTTTTTT	CASSRRQGRDEKLFF
TRBV7-4	.	few	TRBJ1-5	TGTGCCAGCAGCCGGGACACCCGGAGGAGCAATCAGCCCCAGCATTTT	CASSRDTRRSNQPQHF
TRBV6-2/TRBV6-3	.	.	TRBJ1-2	TGTGCCAGCAGTCCACCGAACAGGGCAAACTATGGCTACACCTTC	CASSPPNRANYGYTF
TRBV19	.	.	TRBJ1-4	TGTGCCAGTAGTGCGACGAGGCAGTCTAATGAAAAACTGTTTTTT	CASSATRQSNEKLFF
TRBV7-2	.	.	TRBJ1-1	TGTGCCAGCAGCCTGAACCCAGGAATCGCTGAAGCTTTCTTT	CASSLNPGIAEAFF
TRBV7-8	TRBD1	.	TRBJ1-2	TGTGCCAGCAGCTTCCTCACCGGACAGGGGAATGGCTACACCTTC	CASSFLTGQGNGYTF
TRBV3-1/TRBV3-2	.	.	TRBJ2-5	TGTGCCAGCAGTCAAAATAGTCCCTGGGCAGAGACCCAGTACTTC	CASSQNSPWAETQYF
TRBV6-5	TRBD1	.	TRBJ2-2	TGTGCCAGCAGGACAGGGTACACCGGGGAGCTGTTTTTT	CASRTGYTGELFF
TRBV6-5	.	.	TRBJ1-1	TGTGCCAGCAGTTACGAGGTTGGCACTGAAGCTTTCTTT	CASSYEVGTEAFF
TRBV6-5	.	.	TRBJ1-5	TGTGCCAGCAGTTACTCTCCCAGGGGCAATCAGCCCCAGCATTTT	CASSYSPRGNQPQHF
TRBV19	.	.	TRBJ1-6	TGTGCCAGTAGTATTCAGGGTGGATCACCCCTCCACTTT	CASSIQGGSPLHF
TRBV19	.	.	TRBJ1-1	TGTGCCAGTAGTATCGTATCCAGTGAAGCTTTCTTT	CASSIVSSEAFF
TRBV19	TRBD1	.	TRBJ1-2	TGTGCCAGTAGGAGGGGGCTAGGGGGCTACACCTTC	CASRRGLGGYTF
TRBV27	TRBD1	.	TRBJ1-1	TGTGCCAGCAGTCCCGGGACAGCGGCGAACACTGAAGCTTTCTTT	CASSPGTAANTEAFF
TRBV6-7	TRBD1	.	TRBJ1-2	TGTGCCAGCAGTTACCCTAACCCTGGGGCGACAGGGCTGCAGGCGAGCTATGGCTACACCTTC	CASSYPNPGATGLQASYGYTF
TRBV14	.	few	TRBJ1-1	TGTGCCAGCAGCCGGACTATGGACACTGAAGCTTTCTTT	CASSRTMDTEAFF
TRBV5-4	.	.	TRBJ1-3	TGTGCCAGCAGCACCGGACGGGACTCTGGAAACACCATATATTTT	CASSTGRDSGNTIYF
TRBV19	.	.	TRBJ2-3	TGTGCCAGTAGTCCACAGGGCCGGGGAGATACGCAGTATTTT	CASSPQGRGDTQYF
TRBV19	.	.	TRBJ1-4	TGTGCCAGTAGTACCTCCCGGGGGGGGGAAAAACTGTTTTTT	CASSTSRGGEKLFF
TRBV19	TRBD2	.	TRBJ2-2	TGTGCCAGTAGCCTGAGCGGGGCCCACACCGGGGAGCTGTTTTTT	CASSLSGAHTGELFF
TRBV30	.	few	TRBJ2-2	TGTGCCTGGAGTGTGGACTGGAACACCGGGGAGCTGTTTTTT	CAWSVDWNTGELFF
TRBV7-9	.	few	TRBJ2-5	TGTGCCAGCAGCACCCAGTACGAGACCCAGTACTTC	CASSTQYETQYF
TRBV3-1/TRBV3-2	TRBD1	.	TRBJ2-7	TGTGCCAGCTCAGCCAGAGGGACAGCCTCCTACGAGCAGTACTTC	CASSARGTASYEQYF
TRBV29-1	.	few	TRBJ2-7	TGCAGCGTAGCCACAGGGCTATCTACCTACGAGCAGTACTTC	CSVATGLSTYEQYF
TRBV6-1	.	.	TRBJ1-5	TGTGCCAGCAGTGATCAGGGGTATCAGCCCCAGCATTTT	CASSDQGYQPQHF
TRBV19	TRBD1	.	TRBJ1-5	TGTGCCAGTAGTTCGAGGACAGGGAGCTTAAGCAATCAGCCCCAGCATTTT	CASSSRTGSLSNQPQHF
TRBV10-2	.	.	TRBJ1-2	TGCGCCAGCAGTGAACAGGGAAAAAACGGGGCCTATGGCTACACCTTC	CASSEQGKNGAYGYTF
TRBV5-1	.	.	TRBJ1-1	TGCGCCAGCAGCTTGGGGCAGGGAGGGAGGAACACTGAAGCTTTCTTT	CASSLGQGGRNTEAFF
TRBV10-3	.	.	TRBJ1-1	TGTGCCATCAGTGATGTCAGGGAAACTGAAGCTTTCTTT	CAISDVRETEAFF
TRBV20-1	.	.	TRBJ2-1	TGCAGTGCCCAGGGGGGCGATGAGCAGTTCTTC	CSAQGGDEQFF
TRBV24-1	.	.	TRBJ1-5	TGTGCCACCAGTGGCAAACAGAGTGACCTTAGCAATCAGCCCCAGCATTTT	CATSGKQSDLSNQPQHF
TRBV28	.	.	TRBJ1-1	TGTGCCAGCAGTTTCCCAGGGCGGGCTTTCTTT	CASSFPGRAFF
TRBV5-1	.	few	TRBJ1-1	TGCGCCAGCAGCGTACAGGAGAACACTGAAGCTTTCTTT	CASSVQENTEAFF
TRBV21-1	.	.	TRBJ2-2	TGTGCCAGCAACTTCCGAGGGGGAAACACTGACTCGGTCACCGGGGAGCTGTTTTTT	CASNFRGGNTDSVTGELFF
TRBV29-1	TRBD1	.	TRBJ1-2	TGCAGCGTTCCCCGTGGACAGGGTGACGGCTACACCTTC	CSVPRGQGDGYTF
TRBV2	TRBD1	few	TRBJ1-5	TGTGCCAGCAGTGAATCGGGACAGGGGCAGACACCCCAGCATTTT	CASSESGQGQTPQHF
TRBV11-2	TRBD1	.	TRBJ1-3	TGTGCCAGCAGCTTAGACGACAGGGGAAGAAACACCATATATTTT	CASSLDDRGRNTIYF
TRBV5-1	.	few	TRBJ1-5	TGCGCCAGCAGACCCGACGGGAATCAGCCCCAGCATTTT	CASRPDGNQPQHF
TRBV2	TRBD1	.	TRBJ1-2	TGTGCCAGCAGTGAGGGACAGTTGAACTATGGCTACACCTTC	CASSEGQLNYGYTF